This TCR beta chain was recovered during a study of cytomegalovirus exposure and HLA in healthy donors. The V gene end was trimmed by 6 bases and the J gene end by 0 bases; junction bases not matched to a gene: 4. CDR1 LNHDA and CDR2 SQIVND come from the germline V gene (reference sequence). This CDR3 has 14 amino acids. With regard to this clone: Its specificity is unknown.

Whole-study findings and limits: Later genetic work tied a missense DCLRE1C variant to beta-chain V and J trimming. TCR beta sequences reportedly predicted most subjects' HLA-A and HLA-B alleles accurately.

In the PCR, 60 Vbeta and 13 Jbeta primers were used. TCRdb's table, derived via immunoSEQ multiplex PCR, lists solely in-frame clones and lacks some. The table shows about 160,000 clones, with around 74% occurring only once. What was sequenced was PBMCs. The TCR originated in a female donor in good health and CMV-seronegative. The rearrangement joins TRBV19 to TRBJ1-2; 7 positions match TRBD1. CDR3 in amino acids: CASSRGQPNYGYTF. The CDR3 coding sequence is TGTGCCAGTAGCCGGGGACAGCCTAACTATGGCTACACCTTC.